This entry lists 27 T cell receptor beta chains sequenced from one sample in a study of PD-1 blockade in mismatch repair-deficient tumors. Some clones are missing from TCRdb's copy, which holds only in-frame ones; the method was immunoSEQ multiplex PCR. This sample has under 95,000 clones, with 81% found just once. The sample here was peripheral blood, taken 12 weeks after starting pembrolizumab. The receptors were sampled from an adult with mismatch repair-deficient cancer.

This clone was picked up a small number of times. V gene TRBV7-2 combines with J gene TRBJ2-5, with a possible D match to TRBD2 (5 bases). Germline lookup yields CDR1 SGHTA and CDR2 FQGNSA. Trimming removed 5 bases from V and 5 bases from J, with 18 bases in between. The CDR3 extends over 15 amino acids. CDR3 sequence (DNA): TGTGCCAGCAGCCTGCGGTTGTGGAGGTGGGAGACCCAGTACTTC. As protein: CASSLRLWRWETQYF.

The chain couples TRBV11-3 to TRBJ2-7; D perhaps matches TRBD1 (6 bases). V lost 1 base, J lost 3 bases, and 13 bases lay in between. Germline CDR1 and CDR2: SGHNT and YENEEA. The length of the CDR3 is 15 residues. This CDR3 is CASSLGGPGDYEQYF. The CDR3 region has the DNA TGTGCCAGCAGCTTAGGGGGCCCAGGGGACTACGAGCAGTACTTC.

The chain uses TRBV7-2 and TRBJ2-2; 12 nucleotides line up with TRBD2. Trimming at V came to 4 bases and at J to 1 base, leaving 4 bases not matched to a gene. The germline V gene encodes CDR1 SGHTA and CDR2 FQGNSA. The CDR3 runs 17 residues. CDR3 residues: CASSSTSGRWNTGELFF. The CDR3 DNA reads as TGTGCCAGCAGCTCGACTAGCGGGAGATGGAACACCGGGGAGCTGTTTTTT.

A single count supports this clone. The chain carries TRBV10-3 and TRBJ1-2; the D gene is possibly TRBD1 (6 bases). Between the trimmed V and J ends, which lost 5 bases and 2 bases, there was a span of 18 bases. CDR1 is ENHRY and CDR2 is SYGVKD in the germline V gene. The CDR3 covers 16 residues. The CDR3 loop reads CAISLDRQDINYGYTF. In DNA form, the CDR3 reads TGTGCCATCAGTTTGGATCGACAGGATATCAACTATGGCTACACCTTC.

V gene TRBV5-4 combines with J gene TRBJ2-2; TRBD2 is a possible D gene (5 bases). Germline CDR1 SGHNT, CDR2 YYREEE (reference sequence). The CDR3 has 17 amino acids. Trimming took 0 bases from V and 7 from J, leaving 19 bases between them. CDR3 sequence reads: CASSLGTDKLLGGELFF. CDR3 DNA: TGTGCCAGCAGCTTGGGGACTGATAAGTTGTTGGGCGGGGAGCTGTTTTTT.

The CDR3 sequence: CASSWGQGHYGYTF. In DNA form, the CDR3 reads TGTGCCAGCAGCTGGGGACAGGGCCATTACGGCTACACCTTC. The chain recombines TRBV7-2 with TRBJ1-2; 9 positions agree with TRBD1. J was trimmed by 8 bases and V by 4 bases; bases with no gene match: 8. This CDR3 contains 14 residues. CDR1 is SGHTA, CDR2 FQGNSA, per germline. The whole variable domain, filled in from reference TRBV7-2 and TRBJ1-2, reads GAGVSQSPSNKVTEKGKDVELRCDPISGHTALYWYRQSLGQGLEFLIYFQGNSAPDKSGLPSDRFSAERTGGSVSTLTIQRTQQEDSAVYLCASSWGQGHYGYTFGSGTRLTVV.

The chain uses TRBV4-1 and TRBJ2-1, with D hard to call. Germline lookup yields CDR1 MGHRA and CDR2 YSYEKL. The V gene lost 0 bases and the J gene lost 8 bases, with 17 bases spanning the gap. The length of the CDR3 is 16 residues. CDR3 residues: CASSQEIRRFFDEQFF. Here the CDR3 DNA reads TGCGCCAGCAGCCAAGAAATCAGGAGATTCTTTGATGAGCAGTTCTTC.

The rearrangement joins TRBV30 to TRBJ1-1; D gene ambiguous. This CDR3 has 16 amino acids. Per the germline V gene, CDR1 is GTSNPN and CDR2 is SVGIG (reference sequence). Between the trimmed V and J ends, which lost 4 bases and 3 bases, there was a span of 21 bases. The CDR3, as DNA: TGTGCCTGGACCTCCCCGTACAGAGCCACAGACACTGAAGCTTTCTTT. Translating it yields CAWTSPYRATDTEAFF.

The chain is built from TRBV7-9 and TRBJ2-2; weak D call: TRBD1 (6 bases). CDR1 is SEHNR and CDR2 is FQNEAQ in the germline V gene (reference sequence). The CDR3 length is 16 residues. Trimming left V 2 bases short and J 5 bases short, with 15 bases between. This CDR3 is CASSLIVNRVTGELFF. CDR3 in DNA: TGTGCCAGCAGCTTAATAGTAAACAGGGTTACCGGGGAGCTGTTTTTT.

The chain joins TRBV9 to TRBJ2-1; 7 bases agree with TRBD2. The CDR3 length is 16 residues. CDR1 and CDR2 (germline): SGDLS, YYNGEE. V was clipped by 0 bases and J by 4 bases; unmatched bases: 7. The CDR3 DNA sequence: TGTGCCAGCAGCGTAGGGGAAGCGGGGATATACAATGAGCAGTTCTTC. This sequence encodes CASSVGEAGIYNEQFF.

The chain combines TRBV6-1 with TRBJ2-7, with D perhaps TRBD1 (6 bases). Germline loops: CDR1 MNHNS, CDR2 SASEGT. The V and J ends lost 0 bases and 3 bases respectively, with 15 bases between them. The CDR3 length is 16 residues. CDR3: CASSEAMDRGHYEQYF. CDR3 DNA: TGTGCCAGCAGTGAAGCAATGGACAGAGGACACTACGAGCAGTACTTC.

The chain couples TRBV6-6 to TRBJ2-7; the match to TRBD2 covers 7 bases. The CDR3 runs to 15 residues. V was pared by 2 bases and J by 7 bases, with 11 bases of the junction left unmatched. Germline V gene data show CDR1 as MNHNY and CDR2 as SVGAGI (reference sequence). CDR3 in DNA: TGTGCCAGCAGTTACCTCGGGGAGGGCCGAGGGGAGCAGTACTTC. This translates into CASSYLGEGRGEQYF.

The genes are TRBV30 and TRBJ2-1; no clear D. Germline lookup yields CDR1 GTSNPN and CDR2 SVGIG (reference sequence). Trimming removed 4 bases at V and 6 bases at J, with 10 bases between. The length of the CDR3 is 12 residues. This CDR3 reads CAWKGSFNEQFF. The CDR3 DNA sequence: TGTGCCTGGAAAGGGTCTTTCAATGAGCAGTTCTTC.

V gene TRBV7-9 combines with J gene TRBJ2-5, with no clear D. The germline V and J ends were trimmed by 6 bases and 1 base, with 9 bases remaining between them. Germline lookup yields CDR1 SEHNR and CDR2 FQNEAQ (reference sequence). The CDR3 sequence is 13 residues long. The CDR3 reads CASRPGPQETQYF. The CDR3 bases are TGTGCCAGCAGACCTGGACCCCAAGAGACCCAGTACTTC.

The rearrangement joins TRBV25-1 to TRBJ1-2; weak D call: TRBD1 (5 bases). The germline V gene encodes CDR1 MGHDK and CDR2 SYGVNS. The CDR3 covers 13 residues. The V end lost 1 base, the J end lost 7 bases, and 10 bases lay between the germline ends. Here the CDR3 DNA reads TGTGCCAGCAGTGAATTCGGGGGAAGTGGCTACACCTTC. Protein sequence: CASSEFGGSGYTF.

A few counts support this clone. The CDR3 region is CALAASGGHEQYF. The CDR3 DNA sequence: TGTGCCTTAGCGGCTAGCGGGGGACACGAGCAGTACTTC. This chain links TRBV6-6 with TRBJ2-7, with TRBD2 identical over 10 bases. V shed 11 bases and J 5 bases; nucleotides not matched to a gene: 9. The germline CDR1 and CDR2 sequences are MNHNY and SVGAGI (reference sequence). The length of the CDR3 is 13 residues.

This chain links TRBV27 with TRBJ1-5; D not resolved. The CDR3 is made up of 13 amino acids. Germline V gene data show CDR1 as MNHEY and CDR2 as SMNVEV (reference sequence). The V gene lost 0 bases and the J gene lost 3 bases, with 3 bases spanning the gap. CDR3 in amino acids: CASSLSYNQPQHF. The DNA of the CDR3 is TGTGCCAGCAGTTTATCCTACAATCAGCCCCAGCATTTT.

The CDR3 nucleotides read TGTGCCAGCAAGGGAAGCGGGAGGGCCTCCAATGAGCAGTTCTTC. Residues: CASKGSGRASNEQFF. The gene calls are TRBV27 and TRBJ2-1, with 10 bases matching TRBD2. The V gene end was trimmed by 7 bases and the J gene end by 6 bases; junction bases not matched to a gene: 9. Germline values: CDR1 MNHEY, CDR2 SMNVEV (reference sequence). This CDR3 contains 15 residues.

DNA of the CDR3: TGTGCCAGCAGCACCGTGACAGGGCGTGGGGCCAACGTCCTGACTTTC. This translates into CASSTVTGRGANVLTF. This rearrangement joins TRBV7-2 to TRBJ2-6, with 7 bases aligning to TRBD1. The germline CDR1 and CDR2 sequences are SGHTA and FQGNSA. V lost 5 bases to trimming and J lost 3 bases; unmatched junction nucleotides: 7. This CDR3 has 16 residues.

The chain joins TRBV25-1 to TRBJ2-1, with 14 bases matching TRBD2. Germline-derived CDR1 and CDR2 are MGHDK and SYGVNS. V lost 8 bases and J lost 4; bases outside the gene matches: 7. The CDR3 runs 16 residues. The DNA of the CDR3 is TGTGCCAGCGGGGGACTAGCGGGAGTAGTTTACAATGAGCAGTTCTTC. Translation gives CASGGLAGVVYNEQFF.

This clone was detected once. This chain joins TRBV2 and TRBJ2-2; D uncertain. The CDR3 is made up of 13 amino acids. Deletions cut 5 bases from V and 4 bases from J, with 8 bases between. Germline lookup yields CDR1 SNHLY and CDR2 FYNNEI. The CDR3 DNA follows: TGTGCCAGCAGTCCTGGTGGCACCGGGGAGCTGTTTTTT. This encodes CASSPGGTGELFF.

The CDR3 coding sequence is TGTGCCAGCAGCCTGGGAGGGACCGGAAACACCATATATTTT. Translating it yields CASSLGGTGNTIYF. This chain uses TRBV11-2 with TRBJ1-3; TRBD1 is a possible D gene (5 bases). The ends were cut back, 5 bases at V and 4 bases at J, with 12 bases in the middle. The germline gives CDR1 SGHAT, CDR2 FQNNGV. The length of the CDR3 is 14 residues.

The J gene is TRBJ2-5, the V gene TRBV7-9, with 9 bases lining up with TRBD1. Germline V gene data show CDR1 as SEHNR and CDR2 as FQNEAQ (reference sequence). The CDR3 sequence is 16 residues long. Trimming at V came to 3 bases and at J to 1 base, leaving 6 bases not matched to a gene. The DNA for the CDR3 is TGTGCCAGCAGCTTCGGAGGGGGACAGGGCCAAGAGACCCAGTACTTC. It specifies CASSFGGGQGQETQYF.

J is TRBJ2-7 and V is TRBV7-6, with TRBD2 identical over 9 bases. Germline CDR1 is SGHVS and CDR2 is FNYEAQ. This CDR3 is 15 amino acids long. The ends lost 1 base at V and 5 bases at J; junction bases unmatched: 6. The chain's CDR3 is CASSLGGRAIDEQYF. The CDR3, as DNA: TGTGCCAGCAGCTTAGGCGGGAGGGCCATCGACGAGCAGTACTTC.

The chain employs TRBV7-2 and TRBJ1-1; D not resolved. Germline V gives CDR1 SGHTA, CDR2 FQGNSA. CDR3 length equals 14 residues. Trimming left V 0 bases short and J 3 bases short, with 8 bases between. The CDR3 nucleotides are TGTGCCAGCAGCTTAGCGCGTGGGGACACTGAAGCTTTCTTT. The encoded protein is CASSLARGDTEAFF.

The chain links TRBV5-1 to TRBJ1-2, with a weak D call TRBD1 (6 bases). Trimming pared 4 bases from V and 0 bases from J, leaving 13 bases between. The CDR3 consists of 15 residues. Germline V gene lookup returns CDR1 SGHRS and CDR2 YFSETQ. CDR3 in amino acids: CASSTTGMSNYGYTF. As DNA, the CDR3 is TGCGCCAGCAGCACCACAGGGATGTCTAACTATGGCTACACCTTC. Drawing the rest from reference TRBV5-1 and TRBJ1-2, the complete variable domain is KAGVTQTPRYLIKTRGQQVTLSCSPISGHRSVSWYQQTPGQGLQFLFEYFSETQRNKGNFPGRFSGRQFSNSRSEMNVSTLELGDSALYLCASSTTGMSNYGYTFGSGTRLTVV.

This clone was found once. The chain combines TRBV7-9 with TRBJ2-3; possible D gene TRBD2, 5 bases. The CDR3 contains 12 residues. Germline CDR1 is SEHNR and CDR2 is FQNEAQ (reference sequence). Trimming removed 6 bases at V and 5 bases at J, with 9 bases between. CDR3 sequence reads: CASRKEGDTQYF. The CDR3 bases are TGTGCCAGCAGGAAAGAGGGAGATACGCAGTATTTT.